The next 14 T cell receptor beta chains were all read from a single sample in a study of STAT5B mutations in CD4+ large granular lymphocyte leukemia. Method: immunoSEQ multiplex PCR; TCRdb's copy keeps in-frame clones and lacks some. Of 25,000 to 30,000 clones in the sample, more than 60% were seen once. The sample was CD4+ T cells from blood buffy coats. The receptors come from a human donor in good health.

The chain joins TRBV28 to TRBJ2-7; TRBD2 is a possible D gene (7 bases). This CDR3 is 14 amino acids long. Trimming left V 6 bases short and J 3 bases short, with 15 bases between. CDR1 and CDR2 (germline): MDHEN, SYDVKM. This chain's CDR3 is CASRRSGEGYEQYF. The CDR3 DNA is TGTGCCAGCAGAAGATCAGGGGAGGGCTACGAGCAGTACTTC.

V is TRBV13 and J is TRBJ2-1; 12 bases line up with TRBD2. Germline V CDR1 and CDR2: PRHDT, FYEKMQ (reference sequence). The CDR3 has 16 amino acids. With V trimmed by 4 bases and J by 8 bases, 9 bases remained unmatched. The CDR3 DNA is TGTGCCAGCAGCTACCCTAGCGGGGGGGAGACGTATGAGCAGTTCTTC. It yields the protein CASSYPSGGETYEQFF.

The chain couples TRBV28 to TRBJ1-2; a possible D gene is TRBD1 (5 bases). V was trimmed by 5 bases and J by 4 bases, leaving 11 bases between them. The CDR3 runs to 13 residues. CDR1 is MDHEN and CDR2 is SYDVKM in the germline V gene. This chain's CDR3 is CASSTGPIYGYTF. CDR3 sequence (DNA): TGTGCCAGCAGTACGGGACCGATCTATGGCTACACCTTC.

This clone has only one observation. The chain's CDR3 is CASSPWGSLNTEAFF. CDR3 DNA: TGTGCCAGCAGCCCGTGGGGCAGCTTGAACACTGAAGCTTTCTTT. This rearrangement joins TRBV7-2 to TRBJ1-1, with D perhaps TRBD1 (5 bases). Germline CDR1 and CDR2: SGHTA and FQGNSA. The CDR3 is 15 amino acids. The V gene lost 5 bases and the J gene lost 0 bases, with 13 bases spanning the gap. The full variable domain, rest sourced from reference TRBV7-2 and TRBJ1-1, is GAGVSQSPSNKVTEKGKDVELRCDPISGHTALYWYRQSLGQGLEFLIYFQGNSAPDKSGLPSDRFSAERTGGSVSTLTIQRTQQEDSAVYLCASSPWGSLNTEAFFGQGTRLTVV.

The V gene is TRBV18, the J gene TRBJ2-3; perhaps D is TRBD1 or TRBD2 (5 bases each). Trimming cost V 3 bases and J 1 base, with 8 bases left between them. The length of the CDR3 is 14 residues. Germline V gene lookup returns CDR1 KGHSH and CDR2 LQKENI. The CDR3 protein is CASSPVGGTDTQYF. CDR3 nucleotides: TGTGCCAGCTCACCGGTGGGGGGCACAGATACGCAGTATTTT.

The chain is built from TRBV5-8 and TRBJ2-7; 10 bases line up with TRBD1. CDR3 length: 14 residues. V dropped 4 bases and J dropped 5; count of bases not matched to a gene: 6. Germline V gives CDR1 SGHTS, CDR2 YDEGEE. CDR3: CASSRGTGADEQYF. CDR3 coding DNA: TGTGCCAGCAGCCGCGGGACAGGGGCGGACGAGCAGTACTTC.

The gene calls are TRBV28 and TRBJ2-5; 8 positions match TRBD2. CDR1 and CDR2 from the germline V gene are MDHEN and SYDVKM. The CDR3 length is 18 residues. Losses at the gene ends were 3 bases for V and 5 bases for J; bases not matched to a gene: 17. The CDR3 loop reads CASSFIPQGTRGGETQYF. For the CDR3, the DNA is TGTGCCAGCAGTTTCATCCCCCAAGGGACTAGGGGAGGGGAGACCCAGTACTTC.

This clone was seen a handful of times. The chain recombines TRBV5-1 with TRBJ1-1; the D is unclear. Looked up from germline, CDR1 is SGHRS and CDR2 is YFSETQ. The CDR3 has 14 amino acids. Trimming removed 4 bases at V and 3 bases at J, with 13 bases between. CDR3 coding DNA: TGCGCCAGCAGCAATCCGGGCTTGGACACTGAAGCTTTCTTT. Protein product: CASSNPGLDTEAFF.

The DNA of the CDR3 is TGTGCCAGCACCCAGGACAGGGGAAGCGAAAAACTGTTTTTT. This sequence encodes CASTQDRGSEKLFF. This chain connects TRBV2 to TRBJ1-4, with TRBD1 identical over 9 bases. The CDR3 loop spans 14 amino acids. Germline V gene sequence: CDR1 SNHLY, CDR2 FYNNEI. With 7 bases clipped from V and 8 bases from J, the junction kept 8 bases outside the gene matches.

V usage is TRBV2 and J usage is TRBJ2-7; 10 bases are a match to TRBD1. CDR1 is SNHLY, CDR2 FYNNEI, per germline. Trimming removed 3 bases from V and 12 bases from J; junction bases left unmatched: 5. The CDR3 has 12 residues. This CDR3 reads CASSDGTGVRYV. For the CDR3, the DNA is TGTGCCAGCAGTGACGGGACAGGGGTTCGGTACGTC.

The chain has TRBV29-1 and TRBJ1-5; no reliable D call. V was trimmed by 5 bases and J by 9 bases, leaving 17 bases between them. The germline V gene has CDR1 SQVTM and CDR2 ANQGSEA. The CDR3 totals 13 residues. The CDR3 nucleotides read TGCAGCGTTACTACGGGAGGGTCGGGGCCCCAGCATTTT. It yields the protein CSVTTGGSGPQHF.

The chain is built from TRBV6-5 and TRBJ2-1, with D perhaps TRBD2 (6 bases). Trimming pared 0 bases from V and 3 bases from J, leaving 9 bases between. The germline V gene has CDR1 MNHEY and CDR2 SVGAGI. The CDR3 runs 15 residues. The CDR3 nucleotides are TGTGCCAGCAGTTACTCGACGGGAGACTACAATGAGCAGTTCTTC. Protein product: CASSYSTGDYNEQFF.

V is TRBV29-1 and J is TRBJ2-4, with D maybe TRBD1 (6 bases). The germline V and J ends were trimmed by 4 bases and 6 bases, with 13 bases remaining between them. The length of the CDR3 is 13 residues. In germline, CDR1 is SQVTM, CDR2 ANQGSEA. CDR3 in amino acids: CSVVGTSVNIQYF. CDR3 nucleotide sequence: TGCAGCGTTGTTGGGACAAGCGTAAACATTCAGTACTTC.

CDR3 sequence (DNA): TGTGCCACGACAGGGACCAATTCACCCCTCCACTTT. This translates into CATTGTNSPLHF. The chain combines TRBV10-3 with TRBJ1-6, with 7 nucleotides matching TRBD1. CDR1 is ENHRY, CDR2 SYGVKD, per germline. This CDR3 contains 12 residues. V dropped 10 bases and J dropped 7; count of bases not matched to a gene: 4.